This TCR beta chain was obtained from a study of T cell repertoires in cytomegalovirus infection. Study-level points and caveats: Carriers of CMV and the relevant HLA type were discriminated by public TCR beta frequency.

Notes on this clonotype: Its antigen is as yet unknown. The missing conserved phenylalanine or tryptophan at the end of this CDR3 makes a read error likely. The DNA is omitted, as the CDR3 cannot be located on it reliably, and the CDR3 follows TCRdb's listing.

A single record per CDR3 protein comes from TCRdb applying MiXCR to the reads. The profile shows some 400,000 distinct CDR3 sequences, under 40% of them singletons. The CDR3 is 16 amino acids in total, end residues counted. Germline CDR1 SGHVS, CDR2 FNYEAQ. The chain combines TRBV7-6 with TRBJ2-1; whether TRBD1, the table's D call, matches the DNA was not checked. The receptor comes from a human donor in good health (CMV status not recorded). Some clones in this sample may be carry-over from other donors' samples. The sample taken for sequencing was PBMCs. CDR3 sequence: CASSSSDRLWGNEQLL.